The T cell receptor (beta chain) under discussion was sequenced for a study of early T cells in non-severe SARS-CoV-2 infection. Trimming removed 3 bases from V and 0 bases from J, with 6 bases in between. Germline CDR1 is SGHAT and CDR2 is FQNNGV. The CDR3 contains 13 residues. TCRdb re-derived calls from the 5' RACE reads in MiXCR, one entry per CDR3 protein. The sample lists more than 25,000 distinct CDR3 sequences; more than 4% were seen once. Sequencing input: whole blood. The chain couples TRBV11-2 to TRBJ2-7; TRBD2 might be the D (5 bases). This clonotype originated in an adult who was a healthcare worker with PCR-confirmed SARS-CoV-2 infection or an uninfected control (not recorded which). The CDR3 is CASSLSGSYEQYF. DNA for the CDR3: TGTGCCAGCAGCTTGAGCGGCTCCTACGAGCAGTACTTC.